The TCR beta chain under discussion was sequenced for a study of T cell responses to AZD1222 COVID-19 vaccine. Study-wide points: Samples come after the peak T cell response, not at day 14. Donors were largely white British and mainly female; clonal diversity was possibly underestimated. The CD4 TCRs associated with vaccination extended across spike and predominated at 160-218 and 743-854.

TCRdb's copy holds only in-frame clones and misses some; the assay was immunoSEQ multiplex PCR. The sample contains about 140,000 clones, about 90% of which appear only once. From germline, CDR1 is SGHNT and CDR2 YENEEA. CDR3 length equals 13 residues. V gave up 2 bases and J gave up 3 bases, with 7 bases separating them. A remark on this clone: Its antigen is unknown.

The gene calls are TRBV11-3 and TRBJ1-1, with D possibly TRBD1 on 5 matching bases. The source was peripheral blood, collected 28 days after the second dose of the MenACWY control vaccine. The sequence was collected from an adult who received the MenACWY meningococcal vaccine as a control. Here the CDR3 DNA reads TGTGCCAGCAGCTTAAGCAGGGACACTGAAGCTTTCTTT. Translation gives CASSLSRDTEAFF. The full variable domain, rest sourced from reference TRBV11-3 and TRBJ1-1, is EAGVVQSPRYKIIEKKQPVAFWCNPISGHNTLYWYLQNLGQGPELLIRYENEEAVDDSQLPKDRFSAERLKGVDSTLKIQPAELGDSAVYLCASSLSRDTEAFFGQGTRLTVV.